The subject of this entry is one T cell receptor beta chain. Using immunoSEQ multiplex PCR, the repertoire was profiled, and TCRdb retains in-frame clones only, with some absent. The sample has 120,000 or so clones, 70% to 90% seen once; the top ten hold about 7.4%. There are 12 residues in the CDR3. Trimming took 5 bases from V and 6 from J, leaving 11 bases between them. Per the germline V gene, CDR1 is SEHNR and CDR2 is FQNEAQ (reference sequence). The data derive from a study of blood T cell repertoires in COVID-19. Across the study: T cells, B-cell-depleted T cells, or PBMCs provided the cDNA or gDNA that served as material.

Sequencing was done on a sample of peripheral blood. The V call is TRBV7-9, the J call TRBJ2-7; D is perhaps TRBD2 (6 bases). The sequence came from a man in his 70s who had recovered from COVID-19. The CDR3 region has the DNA TGTGCCAGCAGCCCCGGAGGGCGCGAGCAGTACTTC. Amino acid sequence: CASSPGGREQYF. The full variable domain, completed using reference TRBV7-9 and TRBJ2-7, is DTGVSQNPRHKITKRGQNVTFRCDPISEHNRLYWYRQTLGQGPEFLTYFQNEAQLEKSRLLSDRFSAERPKGSFSTLEIQRTEQGDSAMYLCASSPGGREQYFGPGTRLTVT.